What follows is one TCR beta chain and its context. Its recognized antigen is unknown. These data are taken from a study of cytomegalovirus exposure and HLA in healthy donors (dated by TCRdb to the late 2010s). In terms of the full investigation: An earlier analysis of several hundred of the donors reported 276 Gb of sequence data and 100 million to 120 million unique TCR beta sequences obtained from about 180 million T cells. Typing coverage differed by locus: A, B, C, DRB1 and DQB1 were typed in roughly 620-640 donors, DQA1 in 522, DPA1 in around 580, and DPB1 in around 440. Donor age, sex, ethnicity and CMV serostatus were collected together with the repertoire data. To study patterns of TCR occurrence, a later analysis re-analyzed previously published TCR beta repertoires from more than 550 donors and added high-resolution HLA genotyping. An early release that covered more than 550 HLA-typed donors contained about 300 gigabases of sequencing data and 70 million to 100 million unique TCR sequences. The genetic ancestry cluster associated with self-reported Caucasian donors included approximately 85% of the approximately 410 genotyped donors. Because of strong linkage in the cohort, a few DR-DQ haplotypes were treated as single units for association and clustering. A later genetic analysis took genome-wide SNP genotypes for about 65% of the 666 donors and used that subset as a discovery cohort. To predict cytomegalovirus infection status, the study brought together high-throughput TCR immunosequencing, statistical association of individual TCRs with disease status, and machine learning. All discovery cohort repertoires had been generated using a single sequencing platform. The study aimed to test whether cataloging public T cell receptors could reveal signatures of past pathogen exposure. In the later analysis, no new phenotypic data were used to find candidate immune exposures; instead, reliance was placed on TCR beta sequences and their occurrence across donors. Besides the first cohort of approximately 670 subjects, a separate validation cohort made up of roughly 120 different subjects was used. To decide whether each TCR beta V gene segment behaved as functional or pseudogenic, an earlier analysis of some 600 of the donors relied on high-throughput TCR beta sequencing. Among 398 genotyped donors of the cohort, an average of approximately 240,000 unique TCR beta nucleotide sequences were sequenced per donor, roughly a sixth of them non-productive. HLA typing included class I and class II loci at four-digit resolution. The study profiled the T cell repertoires of fewer than 850 subjects by immunosequencing and related them to cytomegalovirus serostatus. Broader findings and caveats from the paper: A further reported finding was that TCR beta sequences accurately predicted the HLA-A and HLA-B alleles for most subjects in the first cohort. A cluster of highly shared sequence variants was judged likely to be a technical artifact of the sequencing pipeline. A later genetic analysis associated a missense DCLRE1C variant with V-gene and J-gene trimming of TCR beta chains, and an independent cohort replicated the association. Compared with the approximately 670-donor mean, donors in an Asian-associated ancestry cluster had fewer N-insertions in productive TCRs, according to a later genetic analysis. A few of the identified cytomegalovirus-associated TCR beta chains were confirmed in vitro to be specific for cytomegalovirus antigens. A later analysis found that HLA-associated TCR beta chains were more clonally expanded and had lower generation probabilities than equally common non-associated chains. HLA typing was unavailable for some donors at each locus, so association tests used only the typed subset. The study listed around 160 TCR beta chains as associated with cytomegalovirus. According to the authors, the approach could potentially be generalized to other disease states and immunological phenotypes. In a later analysis, TCR association rates were found to vary across HLA loci, with the most associated TCRs seen for DRB1 alleles and the fewest for HLA-C alleles. Only TCR beta chains were sequenced in this cohort, and the absence of alpha or paired-chain data limited detectable features. Because the 87-base-pair reads could not distinguish some IMGT-functional V segments, including TRBV6-2 and TRBV6-3, those segments were excluded. Across donors, most TCR sequences were observed very rarely, whereas some public TCRs were present in many individuals. Linkage disequilibrium might explain the correlated functional status among segregating V segments, but an unknown experimental factor could not be excluded. Most CMV-associated TCR beta chains appeared to be HLA-restricted in a later analysis, and the HLA associations seemed to be driven largely by CMV exposure. At a false discovery rate of 0.05, a later analysis linked some 18,000 TCR beta sequences to specific HLA alleles. The only immune exposure information available for the cohort was CMV serostatus. Assigning TCR associations to individual alleles was difficult when HLA alleles, especially DR and DQ, strongly co-occurred. Because counts were too low, 15 to 20 rarely observed V segments, including chromosome 9 orphons, were excluded from the earlier analysis of 587 of the donors. An earlier analysis of approximately 570 of the donors showed that most TCR beta V segments appeared in productive rearrangements either about 87% or about 30% of the time, which broadly matched IMGT annotations. In both the original and validation cohorts, the classifier was reported to diagnose cytomegalovirus status with high specificity and sensitivity. Several of the top co-occurrence clusters appeared to be linked to parvovirus B19, influenza, CMV and Epstein-Barr virus, according to a later analysis. Sequencing depth was assumed to be roughly uniform across donors in the presence/absence analyses, though that assumption may not hold.

The germline V gene gives CDR1 as SGHRS and CDR2 as YFSETQ. The V end gives up 1 base and the J end 6 bases, leaving 8 bases in the junction not matched to a gene. From cysteine to phenylalanine, the CDR3 is 16 amino acids long. The read is trimmed to its CDR3 DNA, 48 bases read in frame from base 1. The library was obtained by the immunoSEQ multiplex PCR assay. The multiplex PCR relied on a mix of 60 forward primers for TCR Vbeta segments and 13 reverse primers for TCR Jbeta segments. The CDR3 region of rearranged TCR beta genes was amplified from genomic DNA with a multiplex PCR assay. Amplified TCR beta libraries were sequenced as 87-base-pair reads on the Illumina HiSeq System. As for the original processing: A later analysis tallied 80 million to 95 million unique TCR beta chains across the 610 or so repertoires, and roughly 11 million of those chains were shared by two or more donors. A nearest-neighbor algorithm error-corrected the raw reads and collapsed the reads into unique sequences, merging closely related sequences to remove PCR and sequencing errors. V, D and J gene segments were assigned by aligning CDR3 sequences to IMGT reference sequences. For a sequence to be retained, at least a six-nucleotide match to both a V gene segment and a J gene segment was required. Rearrangements were classified as productive when the CDR3 lacked stop codons and remained in frame with V and J, and all other rearrangements were classified as non-productive. CDR3 was defined according to IMGT convention as the region running from the second conserved V-encoded cysteine to the conserved J-encoded phenylalanine. Sequences without an unambiguous match to a single V gene segment were excluded from the earlier analysis of about 600 of the donors. In an earlier analysis of 587 of the donors, a V segment was called functional when productive rearrangements were above 56.7%, and segregating when the standard deviation between donors exceeded 5%. A statistical classification framework was built for diagnosing cytomegalovirus status from the catalog of TCR beta chain sequences. A later analysis assigned V and J genes by comparing TCR nucleotide sequences with IMGT/GENE-DB human TR gene sequences. Using the TCRdist pipeline, a later analysis assigned CDR3 sequences along with most-parsimonious VDJ recombination scenarios. A later analysis defined each TCR beta chain by its CDR3 amino acid sequence plus V-gene family, and excluded reads lacking a unique V-gene family. To address suspected cross-contamination and a sequencing artifact, a later analysis removed roughly 640 highly shared, low-generation-probability nucleotide sequences. In a later analysis, a clonal expansion index was calculated for each public chain from normalized within-repertoire ranks of inferred template counts. In a later analysis, generation probabilities were computed using a VDJ recombination model fitted to out-of-frame rearrangements, and the results were checked against IGoR. In a later analysis, TCR-TCR, TCR-HLA and TCR-CMV co-occurrence was scored with hypergeometric tests, and a repertoire-size bias correction was applied to TCR pairs. False discovery rates were estimated in a later analysis by permuting HLA or CMV assignments 20 times. In a later analysis, co-occurring TCRs were grouped with DBSCAN, and TCRdist sequence similarity was added when clustering was performed within HLA-allele-positive subsets. Repertoires with fewer than 30,000 or more than 120,000 public chains, plus five repertoires with anomalous nucleotide sharing, were excluded from co-occurrence clustering. The table was pulled from immuneACCESS by TCRdb, which kept in-frame rearrangements only. Such tables lose some clones; where checked, under half of the loss comes from unresolved V genes, and the rest has no known cause. V and J calls and clone size are those listed in that table; D and trimming were worked out from the DNA. This sample's records show tens of thousands of clones. Together, the top ten hold under 4.5% of the sample.

The cohort consisted of fewer than 700 healthy bone marrow donors. At the time of sampling, every cohort member was nominally healthy, though immune exposures that went unrecorded were likely present. The donor tested CMV seronegative, placing the donor among the 350 or so seronegative members of the cohort. Each donor provided a peripheral blood sample, and peripheral blood mononuclear cells were used for TCR beta sequencing. Genomic DNA extraction from the blood cell samples was performed with the Qiagen DNeasy Blood Extraction Kit. The sequence was collected from a man in his forties or fifties in good health and CMV-seronegative. The material sequenced was PBMCs. The sequence joins TRBV5-1 to TRBJ2-1, with 9 central nucleotides matching TRBD2. The bases are TGCGCCAGCAGCTTGCCGAGGCTAGCGGGAAGCAATGAGCAGTTCTTC. It is translated as CASSLPRLAGSNEQFF.